Below, 12 T cell receptor beta chains from the same sample are listed, as sequenced in a study of metastatic and nonmetastatic thyroid tumors. Using MiXCR, TCRdb re-called clones from the PCR reads. The sample carries 20,000 to 25,000 clones, around 28% recorded once. Patients were all untreated before their thyroid surgery. Material for sequencing was tumor tissue. These receptors were obtained from a female donor with papillary thyroid cancer or a benign thyroid nodule (not recorded which). Some clones in this sample may be carry-over from other donors' samples.

A remark on this clone: The germline gene is not matched at one end of the junction; a read error may be the cause. V gene TRBV9 combines with J gene TRBJ2-7, with a tentative D call TRBD1 (6 bases). CDR1 SGDLS and CDR2 YYNGEE come from the germline V gene. The CDR3 is 14 residues long. In nucleotides, the CDR3 is TGTGTCAGCAGCGTAGGTACAGGGATTAATGAGCAGTACTTC. Residues: CVSSVGTGINEQYF.

This clone was detected many times. V gene TRBV10-3 combines with J gene TRBJ2-3; 14 bases fit TRBD2. The CDR3 covers 17 residues. CDR1 and CDR2 (germline): ENHRY, SYGVKD. Losses at the gene ends were 6 bases for V and 2 bases for J; bases not matched to a gene: 7. CDR3 protein: CAIRRTSGGSSTDTQYF. In nucleotides, the CDR3 is TGTGCCATCAGAAGGACTAGCGGGGGGTCTTCCACAGATACGCAGTATTTT.

For this clone: The junction does not match germline at one end; this may be a read error. This chain links TRBV4-1 with TRBJ2-1, with 7 bases aligning to TRBD2. Germline V CDR1 and CDR2: MGHRA, YSYEKL. This CDR3 comprises 18 residues. CDR3 bases: TGCGCCAACAGCCAAGAACTCGTAAGCGGGGATACCTACAATGAGCGGTTCTTC. As protein: CANSQELVSGDTYNERFF.

V is TRBV19 and J is TRBJ1-2; D not resolved. Deletions cut 11 bases from V and 10 bases from J, with 23 bases between. Per the germline V gene, CDR1 is LNHDA and CDR2 is SQIVND (reference sequence). The CDR3 is 13 residues long. The CDR3 loop reads CAASGQAFYFYTF. The CDR3 DNA is TGTGCCGCAAGCGGGCAGGCCTTCTATTTCTACACCTTC.

This chain joins TRBV6-1 and TRBJ2-7, with 7 bases identical to TRBD1. CDR3 size: 14 residues. CDR1 MNHNS and CDR2 SASEGT come from the germline V gene. V gave up 5 bases and J gave up 2 bases; unmatched junction bases: 6. CDR3 residues: CASSRTGDTYEQYF. CDR3 in DNA: TGTGCCAGCAGTCGTACAGGGGATACCTACGAGCAGTACTTC.

This clone showed up just a few times. V gene TRBV18 combines with J gene TRBJ1-1, with TRBD1 as a possible D gene (5 bases). The CDR3 is 13 residues long. Trimming pared 2 bases from V and 4 bases from J, leaving 8 bases between. Germline CDR1 and CDR2: KGHSH and LQKENI. The CDR3 reads CASSPGRGTEAFF. For the CDR3, the DNA is TGTGCCAGCTCACCAGGGAGGGGCACTGAAGCTTTCTTT.

This chain uses TRBV5-1 with TRBJ2-3; no definite D call. There are 9 residues in the CDR3. From germline, CDR1 is SGHRS and CDR2 YFSETQ. V lost 1 base and J lost 14, with 5 bases in between. In DNA, the CDR3 is TGCGCCAGCAGCTTGATAGCGTATTTT. This gives the protein CASSLIAYF. Filled out from reference TRBV5-1 and TRBJ2-3, the complete variable domain reads KAGVTQTPRYLIKTRGQQVTLSCSPISGHRSVSWYQQTPGQGLQFLFEYFSETQRNKGNFPGRFSGRQFSNSRSEMNVSTLELGDSALYLCASSLIAYFGPGTRLTVL.

This clone is categorized as medium-sized (0.01 to 0.1%). This chain connects TRBV7-2 to TRBJ2-1, with 9 bases lining up with TRBD2. J was trimmed by 10 bases and V by 3 bases; bases with no gene match: 1. This CDR3 is 12 amino acids long. Looked up from germline, CDR1 is SGHTA and CDR2 is FQGNSA. The chain's CDR3 is CASSLLAGEQFF. The CDR3 coding sequence is TGTGCCAGCAGCTTGCTAGCGGGGGAGCAGTTCTTC.

V and J are TRBV25-1 and TRBJ1-2, with unresolved D. The CDR3 extends over 14 amino acids. The V gene's germline CDR1 is MGHDK and CDR2 SYGVNS. The V gene lost 1 base and the J gene lost 5 bases, with 11 bases spanning the gap. The CDR3 protein is CASSESKGSYGYTF. CDR3 DNA sequence: TGTGCCAGCAGTGAATCGAAAGGCTCATATGGCTACACCTTC.

A few counts support this clone. A clone one base away is much larger, so this may be a read error. This chain uses TRBV12-3 or TRBV12-4 with TRBJ1-1, with TRBD1 matching over 8 bases. Unmatched junction bases numbered 10, after V lost 7 bases and J lost 9 bases. This CDR3 spans 13 amino acids. The chain's CDR3 is CASIPEWTGKAFF. As DNA, the CDR3 is TGTGCCAGCATTCCTGAATGGACAGGGAAAGCTTTCTTT.

The table lists this clone with many counts. The gene calls are TRBV4-1 and TRBJ2-3; 10 bases map to TRBD1. J gave up 0 bases and V 1 base, and 4 bases lay outside the gene matches. Germline-derived CDR1 and CDR2 are MGHRA and YSYEKL. There are 17 residues in the CDR3. CDR3 sequence reads: CASSQVGTGVSTDTQYF. For the CDR3, the DNA is TGCGCCAGCAGCCAAGTCGGGACAGGGGTTAGCACAGATACGCAGTATTTT.

Details on this clone: Being one base from a much bigger clone, this may be a read error. This chain joins TRBV29-1 and TRBJ2-4; TRBD2 is a possible D gene (6 bases). This CDR3 spans 12 amino acids. CDR1 and CDR2 from the germline V gene are SQVTM and ANQGSEA. The CDR3 DNA reads as TGCAGCGTTGAATACGGGGAGGACATTCGGTACTTC. Amino acids: CSVEYGEDIRYF.